The 26 T cell receptor beta chains below were found in one sample sequenced in a study of cytomegalovirus exposure and HLA in healthy donors. Sequencing was performed with immunoSEQ multiplex PCR; in TCRdb, only in-frame clones are kept and a portion is missing. The sample carries 75,000 to 85,000 clones, just over 90% recorded once. Sequencing was done on a sample of PBMCs. These receptors came from a young man in good health and CMV-seronegative.

The chain is built from TRBV5-1 and TRBJ1-2, with D possibly TRBD1 on 5 matching bases. Looked up from germline, CDR1 is SGHRS and CDR2 is YFSETQ. V was clipped by 4 bases and J by 0 bases, with 19 bases between them. This CDR3 is 17 amino acids long. CDR3: CASSAEGGQSANYGYTF. The CDR3, as DNA: TGCGCCAGCAGCGCGGAGGGCGGACAATCCGCTAACTATGGCTACACCTTC.

J is TRBJ2-2 and V is TRBV11-2; 11 nucleotides match TRBD1. V shed 5 bases, J shed 6 bases, and the junction held 11 bases outside the gene matches. Germline CDR1 is SGHAT and CDR2 is FQNNGV. The CDR3 loop spans 17 amino acids. CDR3 DNA sequence: TGTGCCAGCAGCCCTTTCGTGGGGACAGGGGGTTCCGGGGAGCTGTTTTTT. Its protein is CASSPFVGTGGSGELFF.

In its sample, this clone was seen once. The rearrangement joins TRBV7-2 to TRBJ2-2; D not resolved. The V gene lost 5 bases and the J gene lost 1 base, with 14 bases spanning the gap. The germline gives CDR1 SGHTA, CDR2 FQGNSA. This CDR3 is built from 16 residues. The CDR3 loop is CASSLQQAVNTGELFF. CDR3 bases: TGTGCCAGCAGCCTGCAGCAGGCCGTGAACACCGGGGAGCTGTTTTTT.

The genes are TRBV27 and TRBJ1-1, with 7 bases fitting TRBD1. This CDR3 has 16 amino acids. The V segment lost 9 bases and the J segment 1 base; nucleotides outside the gene matches: 14. Germline-derived CDR1 and CDR2 are MNHEY and SMNVEV (reference sequence). CDR3 sequence (DNA): TGTGCCAGTTTACCCACCAAACGGACAGGGAACACTGAAGCTTTCTTT. Translating it yields CASLPTKRTGNTEAFF.

The genes are TRBV4-1 and TRBJ2-2, with TRBD1 matching 7 bases. Germline assignment: CDR1 MGHRA and CDR2 YSYEKL. After removal of 0 bases from V and 7 bases from J, the junction contained 8 bases not matched to a gene. CDR3 length: 16 residues. CDR3 DNA: TGCGCCAGCAGCCAAGACAGGAGGACAGGCGGCGGGGAGCTGTTTTTT. Translation gives CASSQDRRTGGGELFF.

This rearrangement joins TRBV10-3 to TRBJ2-1; TRBD2 agrees at 10 bases. This CDR3 region has 15 residues. Germline V gene data show CDR1 as ENHRY and CDR2 as SYGVKD. V was clipped by 6 bases and J by 4 bases; unmatched bases: 6. The CDR3 loop is CAIRDTSGEYNEQFF. For the CDR3, the DNA is TGTGCCATCAGGGACACTAGCGGGGAGTACAATGAGCAGTTCTTC.

The chain carries TRBV28 and TRBJ2-5, with unresolved D. Germline V CDR1 and CDR2: MDHEN, SYDVKM. The CDR3 contains 12 residues. Trimming cost V 6 bases and J 2 bases, with 7 bases left between them. The CDR3 DNA sequence: TGTGCCAGCAGCAGGCGACAAGAGACCCAGTACTTC. Amino acid sequence: CASSRRQETQYF.

This rearrangement joins TRBV5-4 to TRBJ1-6; TRBD1 is a possible D gene (6 bases). CDR1 and CDR2 (germline): SGHNT, YYREEE (reference sequence). CDR3 size: 15 residues. V shed 0 bases and J shed 11 bases, with 15 bases lying between them. DNA for the CDR3: TGTGCCAGCAGCTTGGAGGACGGGGGGCTTGCACCCCTCCACTTT. Protein product: CASSLEDGGLAPLHF. Based on the CDR3 plus reference TRBV5-4 and TRBJ1-6, the full variable domain is ETGVTQSPTHLIKTRGQQVTLRCSSQSGHNTVSWYQQALGQGPQFIFQYYREEENGRGNFPPRFSGLQFPNYSSELNVNALELDDSALYLCASSLEDGGLAPLHFGNGTRLTVT.

This rearrangement joins TRBV28 to TRBJ2-2; maybe TRBD2 (6 bases). CDR3 length: 15 amino acids. The germline gives CDR1 MDHEN, CDR2 SYDVKM. V shed 8 bases and J shed 5 bases, with 18 bases lying between them. This CDR3 reads CASGHAGGLTGELFF. CDR3 bases: TGTGCCAGCGGACACGCCGGAGGGTTAACCGGGGAGCTGTTTTTT.

The chain couples TRBV4-1 to TRBJ2-3, with 8 nucleotides matching TRBD2. There are 18 residues in the CDR3. The germline V gene has CDR1 MGHRA and CDR2 YSYEKL. The ends lost 1 base at V and 4 bases at J; junction bases unmatched: 13. The CDR3 sequence is CASSQALISGGVSDTQYF. DNA of the CDR3: TGCGCCAGCAGCCAAGCTTTGATTTCGGGGGGGGTATCAGATACGCAGTATTTT.

The chain combines TRBV19 with TRBJ1-4; no reliable D call. CDR3 length: 19 residues. CDR1 is LNHDA, CDR2 SQIVND, per germline (reference sequence). Trimming took off 6 bases at V and 0 bases at J, with 23 bases between the two ends. CDR3: CASSLKPGALTATNEKLFF. In DNA, the CDR3 is TGTGCCAGTAGCCTCAAACCGGGAGCGCTAACCGCAACTAATGAAAAACTGTTTTTT. The full variable domain, its missing parts supplied by reference TRBV19 and TRBJ1-4, is DGGITQSPKYLFRKEGQNVTLSCEQNLNHDAMYWYRQDPGQGLRLIYYSQIVNDFQKGDIAEGYSVSREKKESFPLTVTSAQKNPTAFYLCASSLKPGALTATNEKLFFGSGTQLSVL.

V and J are TRBV7-9 and TRBJ2-3; TRBD2 is a possible D gene (5 bases). V was shortened by 0 bases and J by 0 bases, with 10 bases between the two germline ends. Germline V gene sequence: CDR1 SEHNR, CDR2 FQNEAQ (reference sequence). CDR3 size: 16 residues. CDR3 nucleotides: TGTGCCAGCAGCTTAGCTTCCGGCGGGAGCACAGATACGCAGTATTTT. Residues: CASSLASGGSTDTQYF.

This clone was picked up one time. The J gene is TRBJ2-7, the V gene TRBV6-5; possible D gene TRBD2, 6 bases. V lost 4 bases, J lost 6 bases, and 10 bases lay in between. The CDR3 sequence is 12 residues long. Germline-derived CDR1 and CDR2 are MNHEY and SVGAGI. CDR3 nucleotides: TGTGCCAGCAGTTGGACTACTGTCGAGCAGTACTTC. It specifies CASSWTTVEQYF.

V usage is TRBV29-1 and J usage is TRBJ1-5; D unclear. V lost 2 bases and J 7 bases, leaving 12 bases between the germline ends. CDR3 length equals 13 residues. CDR1 SQVTM and CDR2 ANQGSEA come from the germline V gene. Here the CDR3 DNA reads TGCAGCGTTGAATCCGGTGCGGGGCAGCCCCAGCATTTT. It is translated as CSVESGAGQPQHF. Drawing the rest from reference TRBV29-1 and TRBJ1-5, the complete variable domain is SAVISQKPSRDICQRGTSLTIQCQVDSQVTMMFWYRQQPGQSLTLIATANQGSEATYESGFVIDKFPISRPNLTFSTLTVSNMSPEDSSIYLCSVESGAGQPQHFGDGTRLSIL.

V usage is TRBV11-3 and J usage is TRBJ1-1; maybe TRBD1 (6 bases). V was pared by 0 bases and J by 1 base, with 9 bases between. Germline V lookup: CDR1 SGHNT, CDR2 YENEEA. This CDR3 is 15 amino acids long. CDR3 region: CASSLEGTPNTEAFF. The CDR3, as DNA: TGTGCCAGCAGCTTAGAGGGGACACCGAACACTGAAGCTTTCTTT. Full variable domain (rest looked up from reference TRBV11-3 and TRBJ1-1): EAGVVQSPRYKIIEKKQPVAFWCNPISGHNTLYWYLQNLGQGPELLIRYENEEAVDDSQLPKDRFSAERLKGVDSTLKIQPAELGDSAVYLCASSLEGTPNTEAFFGQGTRLTVV.

The rearrangement links TRBV9 to TRBJ2-3; 8 bases match TRBD2. CDR1 and CDR2 from the germline V gene are SGDLS and YYNGEE. V lost 3 bases to trimming and J lost 4 bases; unmatched junction nucleotides: 7. CDR3 length: 15 amino acids. The CDR3 nucleotides read TGTGCCAGCAGCGCCGCCGGGGGGGCCGCAGATACGCAGTATTTT. Translation: CASSAAGGAADTQYF.

This chain connects TRBV4-1 to TRBJ1-1; 7 bases are a match to TRBD1. Germline V gives CDR1 MGHRA, CDR2 YSYEKL. The J segment lost 4 bases and the V segment lost 4 bases, leaving 18 bases of the junction unmatched. The CDR3 extends over 18 amino acids. In DNA, the CDR3 is TGCGCCAGCAGCCCAGGGGGAGCGTTGTCAGGGCGGGGCACTGAAGCTTTCTTT. Translation gives CASSPGGALSGRGTEAFF.

The rearrangement joins TRBV19 to TRBJ2-3; 11 bases match TRBD2. Germline V gene data show CDR1 as LNHDA and CDR2 as SQIVND (reference sequence). J lost 3 bases, V lost 4 bases, and 9 bases had no gene match. This CDR3 comprises 17 residues. CDR3 DNA sequence: TGTGCCAGTAGTAAACTAGGGACTAGCGGCGGAACAGATACGCAGTATTTT. This sequence encodes CASSKLGTSGGTDTQYF.

The chain recombines TRBV15 with TRBJ1-5; D unclear. Per the germline V gene, CDR1 is LNHNV and CDR2 is YYDKDF (reference sequence). CDR3 length: 16 residues. The V and J ends lost 1 base and 0 bases respectively, with 10 bases between them. The CDR3 reads CATSRAGVDSNQPQHF. The CDR3 DNA is TGTGCCACCAGCAGAGCCGGTGTTGATAGCAATCAGCCCCAGCATTTT.

This chain joins TRBV19 and TRBJ2-5; 8 nucleotides line up with TRBD2. CDR1 and CDR2 (germline): LNHDA, SQIVND (reference sequence). CDR3 length: 14 residues. Germline trimming cut 6 bases from V and 5 bases from J; bases unmatched to any gene: 8. The CDR3 DNA is TGTGCCAGTAGCTCTCAAGCGGGGGTTGAGACCCAGTACTTC. It translates to CASSSQAGVETQYF.

Only one count was recorded for this clone. V is TRBV5-1 and J is TRBJ1-3; D ambiguous. Germline V gives CDR1 SGHRS, CDR2 YFSETQ. The CDR3 consists of 13 residues. The V and J ends lost 0 bases and 7 bases respectively, with 8 bases between them. In DNA, the CDR3 is TGCGCCAGCAGCTTGGACAGCACCAACACCATATATTTT. Translated: CASSLDSTNTIYF.

The table lists this clone with a count of one. The V and J genes are TRBV28 and TRBJ2-1; D gene ambiguous. Germline CDR1 is MDHEN and CDR2 is SYDVKM. The V and J ends lost 5 bases and 10 bases respectively, with 12 bases between them. The CDR3 has 12 residues. CDR3 region: CASSARTAEQFF. CDR3 sequence (DNA): TGTGCCAGCAGTGCTCGCACAGCCGAGCAGTTCTTC.

Worth noting for this clone: In the same sample, other DNA sequences code for this CDR3. This chain joins TRBV11-1 and TRBJ1-1; D gene ambiguous. Germline values: CDR1 SGHAT, CDR2 FQDESV (reference sequence). Trimming stripped 3 bases from V and 1 base from J, with 6 bases between. The CDR3 loop spans 13 amino acids. This chain's CDR3 is CASSFSENTEAFF. The CDR3 DNA reads as TGTGCCAGCAGCTTCTCAGAGAACACTGAAGCTTTCTTT.

Here the CDR3 reads CSVARGQDTEAFF. The CDR3 bases are TGCAGCGTTGCCAGGGGGCAGGACACTGAAGCTTTCTTT. The chain links TRBV29-1 to TRBJ1-1; 8 bases fit TRBD1. With V trimmed by 4 bases and J by 3 bases, 4 bases remained unmatched. Germline V gene lookup returns CDR1 SQVTM and CDR2 ANQGSEA. This CDR3 is built from 13 residues.

The chain couples TRBV11-2 to TRBJ2-7, with D possibly being TRBD2 (5 bases). Between the trimmed V and J ends, which lost 5 bases and 6 bases, there was a span of 11 bases. Germline V gene data show CDR1 as SGHAT and CDR2 as FQNNGV. CDR3 length equals 12 residues. The CDR3 spells CASSPRGSEQYF. The CDR3, as DNA: TGTGCCAGCAGCCCCCGGGGAAGCGAGCAGTACTTC.

The V and J genes are TRBV6-5 and TRBJ1-6, with 7 positions matching TRBD1. The CDR3 has 15 residues. Trimming cost V 6 bases and J 4 bases; bases outside gene matches: 6. Germline V CDR1 and CDR2: MNHEY, SVGAGI. The CDR3 sequence: CASRSQGGYNSPLHF. DNA of the CDR3: TGTGCCAGCAGGTCCCAGGGGGGATATAATTCACCCCTCCACTTT.